In its sample, the clone carrying this T cell receptor (beta chain) was seen once. Its antigen is unknown. Germline values: CDR1 GTSNPN, CDR2 SVGIG (reference sequence). The germline V and J ends were trimmed by 2 bases and 4 bases, with 6 bases remaining between them. There are 12 residues in the CDR3. This entry belongs to a study of shared clonotypes between healthy human individuals. Whole-study results and caveats: Sampling covered blood only; tissue repertoires likely differ.

Libraries were prepared by immunoSEQ multiplex PCR; TCRdb keeps only in-frame clonotypes and omits some of them. The repertoire holds some 1.5 million clones, roughly 98% seen once, with around 0.45% in the top ten. The sequence was obtained from a man in his thirties or forties in good health. Input material: naive CD4+ T cells sorted from blood. Subset described: CD45RA+ positively selected. This rearrangement joins TRBV30 to TRBJ1-3; D gene uncertain. CDR3 sequence: CAWSTGGNTIYF. CDR3 nucleotide sequence: TGTGCCTGGAGTACCGGGGGAAACACCATATATTTT.